This passage covers 20 T cell receptor beta chains from one sample sequenced in a study of response to subunit inactivated influenza vaccine. TCRdb re-called the RT-PCR reads with MiXCR, one entry per CDR3 protein. The sample consists of 500,000 or so distinct CDR3 sequences, 15% to 20% of them appearing once. The sequences come from CD4+ T cells sorted from PBMCs, collected less than 30 months after vaccination. The receptors here all came from a man between 50 and 75 years old who received an inactivated influenza vaccine.

The table lists this clonotype with a few counts. This chain links TRBV20-1 with TRBJ2-3; 8 nucleotides line up with TRBD2. The CDR3 is 14 residues long. Germline CDR1 is DFQATT and CDR2 is SNEGSKA (reference sequence). Germline trimming cut 6 bases from V and 4 bases from J; bases unmatched to any gene: 9. CDR3 residues: CSAMIAGRADTQYF. The DNA of the CDR3 is TGCAGTGCCATGATAGCGGGGAGGGCAGATACGCAGTATTTT.

Only a few counts were recorded for this clonotype. The chain is built from TRBV12-3 or TRBV12-4 and TRBJ1-6, with D unresolved. The CDR3 runs 13 residues. Trimming took 3 bases from V and 6 from J, leaving 6 bases between them. CDR3 DNA sequence: TGTGCCAGCAGTTTGAACTCTAATTCACCCCTCCACTTT. The encoded protein is CASSLNSNSPLHF.

The chain combines TRBV10-3 with TRBJ2-1; TRBD2 matches at 9 bases. With V trimmed by 5 bases and J by 4 bases, 9 bases remained unmatched. CDR3 length: 16 amino acids. In germline, CDR1 is ENHRY, CDR2 SYGVKD. The CDR3 region has the DNA TGTGCCATCAGTCCCTCACCGGGACTAGCTTACAATGAGCAGTTCTTC. Its translation: CAISPSPGLAYNEQFF.

This clonotype was counted ten times or more. The CDR3 bases are TGCGCCAGCAGCCGAGACAGGGGCGGTAGTCAGCCCCAGCATTTT. Translated, it gives CASSRDRGGSQPQHF. The J gene is TRBJ1-5, the V gene TRBV4-3, with 8 nucleotides matching TRBD1. This CDR3 is built from 15 residues. The ends lost 4 bases at V and 6 bases at J; junction bases unmatched: 8. Germline CDR1 is LGHNA and CDR2 is YSLEER.

This clonotype was seen a few times. The V and J genes are TRBV11-1 and TRBJ2-6; TRBD1 aligns across 8 bases. Unmatched junction bases numbered 10, after V lost 6 bases and J lost 0 bases. The CDR3 runs 18 residues. In germline, CDR1 is SGHAT, CDR2 FQDESV (reference sequence). The DNA for the CDR3 is TGTGCCAGCAGTTCAAAGGACAGGGTGGCCTCTGGGGCCAACGTCCTGACTTTC. Its translation is CASSSKDRVASGANVLTF.

This clonotype was counted a few times. This chain links TRBV10-3 with TRBJ2-1, with 7 nucleotides matching TRBD1. Germline assignment: CDR1 ENHRY and CDR2 SYGVKD. There are 13 residues in the CDR3. The V gene end was trimmed by 6 bases and the J gene end by 8 bases; junction bases not matched to a gene: 7. The CDR3 coding sequence is TGTGCCATCAGCCAGGAACAGGGGTATGAGCAGTTCTTC. It is translated as CAISQEQGYEQFF.

The gene calls are TRBV4-2 and TRBJ1-2; a weak D match, TRBD1 (5 bases). Germline CDR1 is LGHNA and CDR2 is YNFKEQ. This CDR3 is 15 amino acids long. V was clipped by 0 bases and J by 4 bases, with 12 bases between them. In DNA, the CDR3 is TGTGCCAGCAGCCAAGATTCCCCAGGGTCCTATGGCTACACCTTC. Protein: CASSQDSPGSYGYTF.

This clonotype was counted a few times. V is TRBV4-2 and J is TRBJ2-7; the D gene is possibly TRBD2 (6 bases). CDR1 and CDR2 (germline): LGHNA, YNFKEQ. Trimming shortened V by 2 bases and J by 6 bases, and 11 bases separated the two germline ends. The CDR3 consists of 13 residues. The CDR3 loop reads CASSQYRGGEQYF. The CDR3, as DNA: TGTGCCAGCAGCCAATATAGGGGAGGCGAGCAGTACTTC.

The chain has TRBV20-1 and TRBJ1-5; D call uncertain. Germline-derived CDR1 and CDR2 are DFQATT and SNEGSKA (reference sequence). The CDR3 runs 15 residues. V was pared by 0 bases and J by 0 bases, with 9 bases between. CDR3 sequence reads: CSARDFGYSNQPQHF. CDR3 nucleotide sequence: TGCAGTGCTAGAGATTTTGGGTATAGCAATCAGCCCCAGCATTTT.

This clonotype was found a few times. The rearrangement links TRBV28 to TRBJ2-3; D perhaps matches TRBD2 (6 bases). Looked up from germline, CDR1 is MDHEN and CDR2 is SYDVKM. The CDR3 sequence is 12 residues long. V dropped 7 bases and J dropped 4 bases, with 9 bases sitting between them. The CDR3 coding sequence is TGTGCCAGCACAGGGACTCCAGATACGCAGTATTTT. This codes for CASTGTPDTQYF.

The J gene is TRBJ2-3, the V gene TRBV18, with no clear D. Trimming pared 3 bases from V and 0 bases from J, leaving 13 bases between. CDR1 and CDR2 from the germline V gene are KGHSH and LQKENI. The CDR3 is 16 amino acids. CDR3 region: CASSPVGGSSTDTQYF. The DNA for the CDR3 is TGTGCCAGCTCACCGGTTGGCGGCTCTAGCACAGATACGCAGTATTTT. The variable domain in full, with the rest retrieved from reference TRBV18 and TRBJ2-3, is NAGVMQNPRHLVRRRGQEARLRCSPMKGHSHVYWYRQLPEEGLKFMVYLQKENIIDESGMPKERFSAEFPKEGPSILRIQQVVRGDSAAYFCASSPVGGSSTDTQYFGPGTRLTVL.

The chain employs TRBV20-1 and TRBJ1-4; D gene unclear. Per the germline V gene, CDR1 is DFQATT and CDR2 is SNEGSKA (reference sequence). V was shortened by 5 bases and J by 0 bases, with 10 bases between the two germline ends. The CDR3 sequence is 14 residues long. The CDR3 coding sequence is TGCAGTGCTCGAGCCGGAGCAACTAATGAAAAACTGTTTTTT. Translating gives CSARAGATNEKLFF.

The chain has TRBV10-3 and TRBJ1-4; D perhaps matches TRBD1 (5 bases). Deletions cut 3 bases from V and 3 bases from J, with 8 bases between. The CDR3 sequence is 14 residues long. Germline CDR1 ENHRY, CDR2 SYGVKD. The CDR3 here is CAISEGGANEKLFF. The CDR3 region has the DNA TGTGCCATCAGTGAAGGAGGGGCTAATGAAAAACTGTTTTTT.

This clonotype came up a few times. The chain recombines TRBV4-2 with TRBJ2-2; D ambiguous. Germline V CDR1 and CDR2: LGHNA, YNFKEQ. CDR3 length equals 15 residues. V was cut by 5 bases and J by 1 base, with 11 bases left in between. The CDR3 nucleotides are TGTGCCAGCAGCGCACCCAGGCAGAACACCGGGGAGCTGTTTTTT. It yields the protein CASSAPRQNTGELFF.

This clonotype has a handful of counts. This chain joins TRBV5-1 and TRBJ2-5; 8 nucleotides align to TRBD1. The CDR3 is 17 amino acids. The germline gives CDR1 SGHRS, CDR2 YFSETQ. V lost 0 bases to trimming and J lost 4 bases; unmatched junction nucleotides: 11. This CDR3 reads CASSLEGGGQGGETQYF. Written as DNA, the CDR3 is TGCGCCAGCAGCTTGGAAGGAGGCGGACAGGGTGGAGAGACCCAGTACTTC.

Ten or more counts support this clonotype. The chain combines TRBV18 with TRBJ2-5, with TRBD1 matching over 8 bases. The germline V gene encodes CDR1 KGHSH and CDR2 LQKENI. The V segment lost 3 bases and the J segment 4 bases; nucleotides outside the gene matches: 4. This CDR3 comprises 14 residues. CDR3 nucleotide sequence: TGTGCCAGCTCACCTGGACAGGGAGGAGAGACCCAGTACTTC. This translates into CASSPGQGGETQYF. The full variable domain, with the rest looked up from reference TRBV18 and TRBJ2-5, is NAGVMQNPRHLVRRRGQEARLRCSPMKGHSHVYWYRQLPEEGLKFMVYLQKENIIDESGMPKERFSAEFPKEGPSILRIQQVVRGDSAAYFCASSPGQGGETQYFGPGTRLLVL.

The chain links TRBV12-3 or TRBV12-4 to TRBJ1-1, with D uncertain. The CDR3 is 12 residues long. V lost 3 bases and J 5 bases, leaving 7 bases between the germline ends. DNA of the CDR3: TGTGCCAGCAGTTTTGTGGTAACTGAAGCTTTCTTT. Translation gives CASSFVVTEAFF.

This clonotype was picked up a small number of times. This rearrangement joins TRBV6-2 or TRBV6-3 to TRBJ2-3, with 15 bases identical to TRBD2. This CDR3 has 21 amino acids. Germline CDR1 reads MNHEY; CDR2 reads SVGEGT. Trimming removed 4 bases from V and 2 bases from J; junction bases left unmatched: 16. In nucleotides, the CDR3 is TGTGCCAGCAGTTCTTCACCGGGACTAGCGGGAGGTGCGGTCCTCACAGATACGCAGTATTTT. Its translation is CASSSSPGLAGGAVLTDTQYF.

CDR3 DNA: TGTGCCAGTAACAGGATGGAGTACCAAGAGACCCAGTACTTC. Translating gives CASNRMEYQETQYF. The chain carries TRBV6-1 and TRBJ2-5; a weak D match, TRBD1 (5 bases). The V end lost 9 bases, the J end lost 0 bases, and 14 bases lay between the germline ends. This CDR3 spans 14 amino acids. CDR1 and CDR2 from the germline V gene are MNHNS and SASEGT.

This clonotype was picked up a small number of times. The rearrangement joins TRBV4-1 to TRBJ2-7, with 10 bases aligning to TRBD2. The V segment lost 1 base and the J segment 3 bases; nucleotides outside the gene matches: 12. This CDR3 region has 18 residues. CDR1 and CDR2 from the germline V gene are MGHRA and YSYEKL. The CDR3 region is CASSQGVSNSGGNYEQYF. The DNA of the CDR3 is TGCGCCAGCAGCCAAGGGGTCTCTAATAGCGGGGGGAACTACGAGCAGTACTTC.